The rows below give T cell receptor beta chains drawn from one sample of a study of blood T cell repertoires in COVID-19. Profiled with immunoSEQ multiplex PCR; TCRdb holds only in-frame clones, not every one. The sample has some 100,000 clones, around four fifths seen once. Input material: peripheral blood. The receptor source for this set is a human donor in a cohort sampled during active COVID-19. Both conserved end residues are part of each CDR3. Clone size appears in some rows only: once, few, many, or a class for an expanded clone.

clone_size	v_call	j_call	cdr3_aa
few	TRBV6-5	TRBJ2-2	CASVAHGGRDGELFF
NA	TRBV27	TRBJ1-1	CASSPGWPAAEAFF
NA	TRBV10-1	TRBJ2-1	CASRLALSSYNEQFF
NA	TRBV6-6	TRBJ2-7	CASSKGTGGYYEQYF
NA	TRBV6-5	TRBJ2-5	CASSYDVAGARETQYF
NA	TRBV28	TRBJ2-3	CASSLRAGVTDTQYF
few	TRBV7-8	TRBJ1-3	CASSLARQATFSGNTIYF
NA	TRBV5-1	TRBJ2-5	CASSVQGAPETQYF
NA	TRBV5-1	TRBJ2-7	CASSRATSGSQNYEQYF
NA	TRBV6-6	TRBJ2-6	CASSRRQGQLLSGANVLTF
NA	TRBV6-5	TRBJ2-5	CASNGVEGRAETQYF
NA	TRBV10-3	TRBJ1-2	CAISVSDRAGDGYTF
NA	TRBV7-8	TRBJ2-1	CASSPPSSGSNEQFF
NA	TRBV5-1	TRBJ2-3	CASSLEAGGSGTDTQYF
NA	TRBV10-2	TRBJ2-5	CASRRGQETQYF
NA	TRBV5-5	TRBJ1-2	CASSLAWRDDYGYTF
once	TRBV11-2	TRBJ2-7	CASSLGASGSYYEQYF
few	TRBV6-5	TRBJ2-5	CASSPRTGGETQYF
NA	TRBV4-1	TRBJ1-5	CASSQGLWQGVINQPQHF
few	TRBV7-9	TRBJ1-3	CASSPGGGRPGNTIYF
many	TRBV28	TRBJ1-5	CASSTGTAEQPQHF
NA	TRBV2	TRBJ2-2	CASRRDRASTGELFF
NA	TRBV28	TRBJ2-3	CASSRGLGSVSYTQYF
NA	TRBV5-1	TRBJ2-5	CASSLVLAPQETQYF
NA	TRBV2	TRBJ1-6	CASNLDSPSPLHF
few	TRBV5-6	TRBJ2-7	CASSLLGSYEQYF
NA	TRBV7-9	TRBJ1-1	CASSLQVIQGVEAFF
NA	TRBV11-3	TRBJ2-2	CASSSAGLTGELFF
NA	TRBV18	TRBJ2-3	CASSPQRQGGTDTQYF
NA	TRBV6-6	TRBJ2-3	CASRTLAGTDTQYF
NA	TRBV28	TRBJ2-7	CATNSGTRYEQYF
NA	TRBV9	TRBJ2-3	CASSVAHLAGGTRDTQYF
NA	TRBV28	TRBJ1-3	CASSFRRSPSGNTIYF
NA	TRBV5-1	TRBJ1-6	CASSLDSSYNSPLHF
NA	TRBV28	TRBJ1-6	CASSGQGNNSPLHF
NA	TRBV28	TRBJ2-1	CASSLSGGRRKEQFF
NA	TRBV28	TRBJ2-1	CATRSGQGHNEQFF
once	TRBV3-1/TRBV3-2	TRBJ2-3	CASSQNRADTQYF
once	TRBV6-6	TRBJ1-2	CASTPQGSHYGYTF
NA	TRBV3-1/TRBV3-2	TRBJ2-4	CASSQRGAENIQYF